The subject of this entry is one T cell receptor beta chain. Its antigen is currently unknown. These data belong to a study of vaccination effects on CD4 cells after COVID-19. V shed 5 bases, J shed 0 bases, and the junction held 7 bases outside the gene matches. In germline, CDR1 is SEHNR, CDR2 FQNEAQ (reference sequence). The CDR3 length is 16 residues. Ahead of sequencing, the ViraFEST assay grew antigen-specific CD4+ T cells using viral peptide pools. Isolating CD4+ T cells followed approximately 10 days of culture. Each participant received a vaccine that was either BNT162b2 or mRNA-1273, given as two doses. TCRdb's table, derived via immunoSEQ multiplex PCR, lists solely in-frame clones and lacks some. The table has 30,000 to 40,000 clones, just under 85% seen once.

This TCR came from a human donor who received a COVID-19 vaccine. Some clones in this sample may be carry-over from other donors' samples. The chain employs TRBV7-9 and TRBJ1-2; 9 bases match TRBD1. The sequencing here drew on CD4+ T cells from PBMCs cultured with HCoV-NL63 spike peptides, taken after COVID-19 vaccination. CDR3 coding DNA: TGTGCCAGCAGCCGTAAACAGGGGGCCTCTAACTATGGCTACACCTTC. Protein: CASSRKQGASNYGYTF.